Listed here is a single TCR beta chain. Its antigen remains unidentified. The sample belongs to a study of OX40 agonist ivuxolimab in advanced cancers. Across the study: Across the patients, intravenous ivuxolimab was delivered every 2 weeks at 0.01 to 10 mg/kg. Earlier treatment with anti-PD-1, anti-PD-L1 or anti-CTLA-4 was permitted, and under 50% had received some. Partial response was recorded in three patients: one hepatocellular carcinoma and two cutaneous melanoma cases. Broader study findings: At 0.1 to 3.0 mg/kg, clonal expansion of CD4+ and CD8+ blood T cells had occurred by week 6.

This table comes from immunoSEQ multiplex PCR, and its TCRdb copy is limited to in-frame clones, with some not included. The repertoire holds 55,000 to 70,000 clones, around 83% seen once, with around 4.3% in the top ten. The sample consisted of CD4+ or CD8+ T cells sorted from blood, taken in a trial of the OX40 agonist ivuxolimab. The TCR comes from an adult with an advanced solid tumor such as melanoma, head and neck, liver or kidney cancer.

CDR3: CAIRGGTGIWETQYF. In DNA, the CDR3 is TGTGCCATCAGGGGAGGGACAGGAATATGGGAGACCCAGTACTTC. The chain joins TRBV10-3 to TRBJ2-5; possible D gene TRBD1, 8 bases. With 6 bases removed from V and 5 bases from J, the gap between germline ends came to 19 bases. Germline lookup yields CDR1 ENHRY and CDR2 SYGVKD. CDR3 length: 15 residues.